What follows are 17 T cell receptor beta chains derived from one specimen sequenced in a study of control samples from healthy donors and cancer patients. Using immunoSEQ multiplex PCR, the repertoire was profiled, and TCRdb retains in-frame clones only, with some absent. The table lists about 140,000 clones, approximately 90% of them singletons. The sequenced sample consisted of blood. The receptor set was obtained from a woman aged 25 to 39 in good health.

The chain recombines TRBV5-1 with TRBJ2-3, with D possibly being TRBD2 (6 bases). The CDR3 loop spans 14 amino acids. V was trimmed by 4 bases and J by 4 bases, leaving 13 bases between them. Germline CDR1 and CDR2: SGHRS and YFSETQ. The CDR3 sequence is CASSPGVSPDTQYF. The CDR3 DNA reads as TGCGCCAGCAGCCCGGGAGTCTCCCCAGATACGCAGTATTTT. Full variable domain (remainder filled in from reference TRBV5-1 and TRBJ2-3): KAGVTQTPRYLIKTRGQQVTLSCSPISGHRSVSWYQQTPGQGLQFLFEYFSETQRNKGNFPGRFSGRQFSNSRSEMNVSTLELGDSALYLCASSPGVSPDTQYFGPGTRLTVL.

CDR3 residues: CAWLRDGASTDTQYF. The DNA for the CDR3 is TGTGCCTGGCTTCGAGACGGGGCCAGCACAGATACGCAGTATTTT. The chain combines TRBV30 with TRBJ2-3, with D possibly being TRBD1 or TRBD2 (5 bases each). CDR1 GTSNPN and CDR2 SVGIG come from the germline V gene (reference sequence). The CDR3 totals 15 residues. The germline V and J ends were trimmed by 5 bases and 0 bases, with 15 bases remaining between them.

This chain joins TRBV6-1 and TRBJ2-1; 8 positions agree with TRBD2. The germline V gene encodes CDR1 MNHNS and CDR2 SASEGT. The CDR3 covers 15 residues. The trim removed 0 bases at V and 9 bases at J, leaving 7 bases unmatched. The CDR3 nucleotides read TGTGCCAGCAGTGAAGCGGCCAAGCGGGAGTTTGAGCAGTTCTTC. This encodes CASSEAAKREFEQFF.

The CDR3 DNA follows: TGTGCCAGCAGCCAAGCCCCGAGCAGCGCATATGGCTACACCTTC. This encodes CASSQAPSSAYGYTF. This sequence joins TRBV9 and TRBJ1-2, with D unclear. Trimming took 4 bases from V and 5 from J, leaving 18 bases between them. The CDR3 runs 15 residues. Germline V gene lookup returns CDR1 SGDLS and CDR2 YYNGEE.

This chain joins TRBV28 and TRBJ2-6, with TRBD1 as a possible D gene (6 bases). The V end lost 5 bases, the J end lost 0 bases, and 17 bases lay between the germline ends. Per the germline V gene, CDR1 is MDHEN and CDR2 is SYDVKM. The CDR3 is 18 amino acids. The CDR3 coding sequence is TGTGCCAGCAGTGCCTCCCCACAGGGCCCCTCTGGGGCCAACGTCCTGACTTTC. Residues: CASSASPQGPSGANVLTF.

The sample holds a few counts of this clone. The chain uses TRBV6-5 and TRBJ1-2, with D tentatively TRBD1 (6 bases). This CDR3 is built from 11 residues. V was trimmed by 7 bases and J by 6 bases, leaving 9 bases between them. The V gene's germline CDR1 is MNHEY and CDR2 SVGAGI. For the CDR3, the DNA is TGTGCCAGCACATCAGGGGATGGCTACACCTTC. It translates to CASTSGDGYTF.

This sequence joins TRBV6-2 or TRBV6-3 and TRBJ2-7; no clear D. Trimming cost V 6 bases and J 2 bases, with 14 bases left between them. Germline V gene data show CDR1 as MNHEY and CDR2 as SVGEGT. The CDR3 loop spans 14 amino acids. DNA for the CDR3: TGTGCCAGCAGCCAAGACGGTATCACCTACGAGCAGTACTTC. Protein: CASSQDGITYEQYF.

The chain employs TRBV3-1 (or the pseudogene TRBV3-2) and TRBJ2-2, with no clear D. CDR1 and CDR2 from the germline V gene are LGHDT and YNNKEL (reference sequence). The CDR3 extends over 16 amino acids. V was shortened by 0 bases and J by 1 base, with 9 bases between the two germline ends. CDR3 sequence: CASSQDREGNTGELFF. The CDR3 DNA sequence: TGTGCCAGCAGCCAAGATCGTGAAGGGAACACCGGGGAGCTGTTTTTT.

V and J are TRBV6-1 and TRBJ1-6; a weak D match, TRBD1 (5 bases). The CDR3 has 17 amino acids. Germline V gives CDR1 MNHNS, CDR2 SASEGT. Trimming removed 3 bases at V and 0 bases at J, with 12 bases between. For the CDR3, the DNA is TGTGCCAGCAGTGACCGGGACTCGAGCTCCTATAATTCACCCCTCCACTTT. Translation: CASSDRDSSSYNSPLHF.

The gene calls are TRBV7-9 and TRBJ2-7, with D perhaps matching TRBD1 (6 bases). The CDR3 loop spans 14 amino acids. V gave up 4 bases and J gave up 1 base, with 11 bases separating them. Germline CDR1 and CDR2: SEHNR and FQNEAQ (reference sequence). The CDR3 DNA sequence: TGTGCCAGCAGCTCGACGGACAGTTCCTACGAGCAGTACTTC. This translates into CASSSTDSSYEQYF.

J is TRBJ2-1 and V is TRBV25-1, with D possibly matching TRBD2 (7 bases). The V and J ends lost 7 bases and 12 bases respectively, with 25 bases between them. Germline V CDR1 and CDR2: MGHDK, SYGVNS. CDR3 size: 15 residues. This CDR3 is CASILGQGGGGWQFF. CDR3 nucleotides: TGTGCCAGCATCCTCGGCCAAGGGGGGGGAGGATGGCAGTTCTTC.

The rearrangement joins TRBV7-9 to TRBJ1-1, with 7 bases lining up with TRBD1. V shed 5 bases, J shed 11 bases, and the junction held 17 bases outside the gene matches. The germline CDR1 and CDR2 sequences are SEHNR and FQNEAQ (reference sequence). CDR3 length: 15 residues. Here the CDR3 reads CASSPGQEAKFRAFF. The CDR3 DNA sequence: TGTGCCAGCAGCCCCGGACAGGAGGCGAAGTTTAGGGCTTTCTTT.

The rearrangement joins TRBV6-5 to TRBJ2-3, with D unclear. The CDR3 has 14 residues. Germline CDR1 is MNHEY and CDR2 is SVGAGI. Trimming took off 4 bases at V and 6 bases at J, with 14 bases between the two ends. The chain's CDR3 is CASSFDSGDDTQYF. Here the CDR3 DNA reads TGTGCCAGCAGTTTTGACTCCGGCGATGATACGCAGTATTTT.

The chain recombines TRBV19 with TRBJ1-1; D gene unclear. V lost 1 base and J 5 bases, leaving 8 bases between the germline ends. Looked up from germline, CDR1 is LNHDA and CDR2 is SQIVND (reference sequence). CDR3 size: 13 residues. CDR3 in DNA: TGTGCCAGTAGTATAGTGGGTCGGACTGAAGCTTTCTTT. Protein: CASSIVGRTEAFF.

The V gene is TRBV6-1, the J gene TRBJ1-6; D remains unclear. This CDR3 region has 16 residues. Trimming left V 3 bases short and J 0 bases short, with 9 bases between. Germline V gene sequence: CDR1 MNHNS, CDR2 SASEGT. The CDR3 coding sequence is TGTGCCAGCAGTGAGGATATTAGCTCCTATAATTCACCCCTCCACTTT. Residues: CASSEDISSYNSPLHF.

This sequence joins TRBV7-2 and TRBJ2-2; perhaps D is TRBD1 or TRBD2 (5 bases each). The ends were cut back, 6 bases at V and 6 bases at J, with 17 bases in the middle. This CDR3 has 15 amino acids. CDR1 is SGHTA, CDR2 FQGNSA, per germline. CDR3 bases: TGTGCCAGCAGTCGCCGGCAGGGACGGGCCGGGGAGCTGTTTTTT. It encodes CASSRRQGRAGELFF.

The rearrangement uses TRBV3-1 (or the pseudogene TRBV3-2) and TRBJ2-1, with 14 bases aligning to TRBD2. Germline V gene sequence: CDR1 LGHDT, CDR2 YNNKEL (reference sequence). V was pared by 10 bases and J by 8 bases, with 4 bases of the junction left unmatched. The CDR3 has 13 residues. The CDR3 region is CATGTSGRDEQFF. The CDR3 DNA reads TGTGCCACCGGGACTAGCGGGAGAGATGAGCAGTTCTTC.